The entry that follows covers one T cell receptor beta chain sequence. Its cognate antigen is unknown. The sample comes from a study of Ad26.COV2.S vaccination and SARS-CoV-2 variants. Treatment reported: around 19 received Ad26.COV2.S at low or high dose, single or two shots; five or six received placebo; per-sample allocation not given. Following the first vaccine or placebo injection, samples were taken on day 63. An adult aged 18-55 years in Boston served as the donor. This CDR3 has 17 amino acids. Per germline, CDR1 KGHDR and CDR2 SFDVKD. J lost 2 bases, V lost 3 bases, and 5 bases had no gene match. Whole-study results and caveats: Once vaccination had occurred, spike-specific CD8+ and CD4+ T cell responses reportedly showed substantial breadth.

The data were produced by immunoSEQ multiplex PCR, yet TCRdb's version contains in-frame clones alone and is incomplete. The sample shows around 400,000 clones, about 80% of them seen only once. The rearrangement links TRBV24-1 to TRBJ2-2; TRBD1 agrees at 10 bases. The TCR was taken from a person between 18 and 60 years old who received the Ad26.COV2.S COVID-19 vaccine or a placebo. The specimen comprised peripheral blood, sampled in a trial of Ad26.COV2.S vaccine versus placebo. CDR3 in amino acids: CATSDPRDRGNTGELFF. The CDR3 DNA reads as TGTGCCACCAGTGATCCAAGGGACAGGGGTAACACCGGGGAGCTGTTTTTT.